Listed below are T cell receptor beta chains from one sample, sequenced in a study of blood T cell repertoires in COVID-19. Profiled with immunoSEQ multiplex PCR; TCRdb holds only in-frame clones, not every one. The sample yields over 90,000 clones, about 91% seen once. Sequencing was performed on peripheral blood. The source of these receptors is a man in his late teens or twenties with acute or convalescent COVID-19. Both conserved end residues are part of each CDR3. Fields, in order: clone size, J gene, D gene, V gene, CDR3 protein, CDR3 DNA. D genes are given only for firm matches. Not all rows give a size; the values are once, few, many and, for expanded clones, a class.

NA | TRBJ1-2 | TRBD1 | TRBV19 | CASSTGGGYTF | TGTGCCAGTAGTACAGGGGGTGGCTACACCTTC
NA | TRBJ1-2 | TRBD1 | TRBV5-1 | CASSPGTADLGTF | TGCGCCAGCAGCCCCGGGACAGCGGATTTGGGGACCTTC
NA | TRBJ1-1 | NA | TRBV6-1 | CASSEWSRGGEAFF | TGTGCCAGCAGTGAATGGTCCAGGGGTGGTGAAGCTTTCTTT
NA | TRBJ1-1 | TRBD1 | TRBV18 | CASSPQIRGQGVGNTEAFF | TGTGCCAGCTCACCCCAGATCCGAGGACAGGGGGTGGGGAACACTGAAGCTTTCTTT
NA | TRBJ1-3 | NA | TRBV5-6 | CASSRTRRDSGNTIYF | TGTGCCAGCAGCCGGACTAGACGCGACTCTGGAAACACCATATATTTT
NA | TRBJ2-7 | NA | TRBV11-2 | CASSLGEADEQYF | TGTGCCAGCAGCTTAGGAGAAGCGGACGAGCAGTACTTC
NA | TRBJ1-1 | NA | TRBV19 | CASTPTSNTEAFF | TGTGCCAGTACCCCGACTTCGAACACTGAAGCTTTCTTT
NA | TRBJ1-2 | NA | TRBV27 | CASSLSGGQGYGYTF | TGTGCCAGCAGTTTATCGGGGGGGCAAGGATATGGCTACACCTTC
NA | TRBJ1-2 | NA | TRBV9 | CASSVEEGGYGYTF | TGTGCCAGCAGCGTAGAAGAGGGCGGCTATGGCTACACCTTC
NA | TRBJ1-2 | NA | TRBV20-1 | CSASTVNYGYTF | TGCAGTGCTAGTACAGTCAACTATGGCTACACCTTC
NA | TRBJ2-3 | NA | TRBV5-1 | CASSLAGAPTDTQYF | TGCGCCAGCAGCTTGGCAGGGGCGCCGACAGATACGCAGTATTTT
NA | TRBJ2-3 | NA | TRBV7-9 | CASSLDRANTDTQYF | TGTGCCAGCAGCTTAGACAGGGCGAACACAGATACGCAGTATTTT
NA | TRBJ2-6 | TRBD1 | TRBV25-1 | CASRADRNSGANVLTF | TGTGCCAGCAGGGCGGACAGGAACTCTGGGGCCAACGTCCTGACTTTC
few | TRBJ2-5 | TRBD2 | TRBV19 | CASSIGMARGEETQYF | TGTGCCAGTAGTATAGGGATGGCTCGGGGGGAGGAGACCCAGTACTTC
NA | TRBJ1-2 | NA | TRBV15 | CATSRDGRQGRGYTF | TGTGCCACCAGCAGAGATGGTCGGCAGGGCAGGGGCTACACCTTC
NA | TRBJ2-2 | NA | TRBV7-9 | CASSFLSGELFF | TGTGCCAGCAGCTTTCTCTCCGGGGAGCTGTTTTTT
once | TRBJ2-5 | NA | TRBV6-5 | CASWVGENQETQYF | TGTGCCAGTTGGGTAGGGGAAAACCAAGAGACCCAGTACTTC